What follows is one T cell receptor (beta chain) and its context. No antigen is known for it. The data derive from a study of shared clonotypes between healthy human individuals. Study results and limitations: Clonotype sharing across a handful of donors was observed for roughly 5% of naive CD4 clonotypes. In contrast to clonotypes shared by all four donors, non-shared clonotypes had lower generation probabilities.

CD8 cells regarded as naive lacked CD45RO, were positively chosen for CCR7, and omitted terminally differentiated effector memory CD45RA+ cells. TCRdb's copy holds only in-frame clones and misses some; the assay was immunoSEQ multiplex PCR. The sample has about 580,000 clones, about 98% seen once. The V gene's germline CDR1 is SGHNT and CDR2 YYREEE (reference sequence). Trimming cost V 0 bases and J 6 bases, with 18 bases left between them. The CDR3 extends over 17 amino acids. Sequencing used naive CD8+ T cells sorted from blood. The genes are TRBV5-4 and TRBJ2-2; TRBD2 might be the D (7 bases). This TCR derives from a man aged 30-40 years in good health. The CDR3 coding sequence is TGTGCCAGCAGCTTGGTGCCTGCGGGGGCCATATCCGGGGAGCTGTTTTTT. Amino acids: CASSLVPAGAISGELFF.